The T cell receptor beta chain described here comes from a study of control samples from healthy donors and cancer patients. Method: immunoSEQ multiplex PCR; TCRdb's copy keeps in-frame clones and lacks some. The profile shows about 140,000 clones, roughly nine tenths of them singletons. In germline, CDR1 is GTSNPN, CDR2 SVGIG (reference sequence). The CDR3 length is 13 residues. V lost 1 base to trimming and J lost 5 bases, with 11 bases between them. The rearrangement joins TRBV30 to TRBJ1-2; D ambiguous. Source material: blood. This receptor was obtained from a woman younger than 45 in good health. The CDR3 is CAWSDTRRYGYTF. The CDR3 bases are TGTGCCTGGAGTGATACACGTCGGTATGGCTACACCTTC.